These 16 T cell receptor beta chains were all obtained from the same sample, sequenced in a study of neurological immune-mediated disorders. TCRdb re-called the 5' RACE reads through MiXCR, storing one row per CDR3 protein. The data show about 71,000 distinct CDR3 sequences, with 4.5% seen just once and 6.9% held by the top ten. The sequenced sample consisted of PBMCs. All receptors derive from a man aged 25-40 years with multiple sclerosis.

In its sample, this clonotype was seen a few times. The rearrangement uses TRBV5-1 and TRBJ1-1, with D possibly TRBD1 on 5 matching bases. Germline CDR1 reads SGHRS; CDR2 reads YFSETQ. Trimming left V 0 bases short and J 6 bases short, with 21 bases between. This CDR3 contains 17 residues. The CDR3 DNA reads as TGCGCCAGCAGCTTGGGATTTTCAGGGTACCCCAGCCCTGAAGCTTTCTTT. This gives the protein CASSLGFSGYPSPEAFF.

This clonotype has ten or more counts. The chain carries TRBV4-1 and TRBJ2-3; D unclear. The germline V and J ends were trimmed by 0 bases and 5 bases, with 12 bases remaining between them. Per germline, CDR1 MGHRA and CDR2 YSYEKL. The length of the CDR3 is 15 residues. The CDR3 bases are TGCGCCAGCAGCCAAGACCCTAAGAGAGGAGATACGCAGTATTTT. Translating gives CASSQDPKRGDTQYF.

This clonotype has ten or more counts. The CDR3 loop reads CASRPPGSYNEQFF. The DNA for the CDR3 is TGCGCCAGCAGGCCCCCAGGCTCCTACAATGAGCAGTTCTTC. The chain joins TRBV5-1 to TRBJ2-1; D uncertain. The CDR3 length is 14 residues. Germline-derived CDR1 and CDR2 are SGHRS and YFSETQ. Trimming removed 5 bases at V and 0 bases at J, with 9 bases between.

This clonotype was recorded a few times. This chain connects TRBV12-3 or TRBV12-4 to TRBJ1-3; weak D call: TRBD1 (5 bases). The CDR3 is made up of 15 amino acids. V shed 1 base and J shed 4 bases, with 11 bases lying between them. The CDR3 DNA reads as TGTGCCAGCAGTTTAGGACCGGACAAAGGAAACACCATATATTTT. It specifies CASSLGPDKGNTIYF.

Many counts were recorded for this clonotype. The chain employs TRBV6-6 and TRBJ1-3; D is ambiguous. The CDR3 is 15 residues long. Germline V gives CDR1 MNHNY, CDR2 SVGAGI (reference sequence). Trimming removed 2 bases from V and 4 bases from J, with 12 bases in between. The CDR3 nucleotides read TGTGCCAGCAGTTACAGGGCGACGACGGGAAACACCATATATTTT. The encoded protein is CASSYRATTGNTIYF.

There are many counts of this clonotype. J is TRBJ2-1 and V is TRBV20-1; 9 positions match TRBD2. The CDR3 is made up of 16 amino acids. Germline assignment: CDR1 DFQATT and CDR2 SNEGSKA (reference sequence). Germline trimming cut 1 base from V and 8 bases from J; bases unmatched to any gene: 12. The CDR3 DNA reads TGCAGTGCTAGAGCCTTGGGCGGGGGGGCTCTCCATGAGCAGTTCTTC. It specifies CSARALGGGALHEQFF.

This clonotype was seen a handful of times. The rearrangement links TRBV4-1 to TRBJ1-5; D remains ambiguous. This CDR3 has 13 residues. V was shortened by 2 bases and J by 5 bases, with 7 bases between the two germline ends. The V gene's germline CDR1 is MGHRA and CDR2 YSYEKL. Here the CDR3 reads CASSQNYDQPQHF. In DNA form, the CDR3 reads TGCGCCAGCAGCCAAAACTACGATCAGCCCCAGCATTTT.

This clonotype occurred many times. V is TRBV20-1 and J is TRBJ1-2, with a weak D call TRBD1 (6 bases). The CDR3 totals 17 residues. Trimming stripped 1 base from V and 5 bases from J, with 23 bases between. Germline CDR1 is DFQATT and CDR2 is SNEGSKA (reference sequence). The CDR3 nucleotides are TGCAGTGCTAGAGTCCCTCCGGGACAAGAAGTAGTGTATGGCTACACCTTC. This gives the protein CSARVPPGQEVVYGYTF.

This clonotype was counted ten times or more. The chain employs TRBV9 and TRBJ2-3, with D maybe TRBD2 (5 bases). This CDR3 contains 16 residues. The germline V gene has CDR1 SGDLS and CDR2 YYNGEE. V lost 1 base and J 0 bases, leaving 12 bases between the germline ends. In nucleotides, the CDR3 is TGTGCCAGCAGCGTACTCCAGCGGTCTAGCACAGATACGCAGTATTTT. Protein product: CASSVLQRSSTDTQYF.

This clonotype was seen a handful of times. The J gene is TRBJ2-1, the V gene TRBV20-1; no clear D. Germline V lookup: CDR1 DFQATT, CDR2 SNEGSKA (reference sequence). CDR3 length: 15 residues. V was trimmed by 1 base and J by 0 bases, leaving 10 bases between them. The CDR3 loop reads CSARGYPNSYNEQFF. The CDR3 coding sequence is TGCAGTGCTAGAGGCTATCCCAACTCCTACAATGAGCAGTTCTTC.

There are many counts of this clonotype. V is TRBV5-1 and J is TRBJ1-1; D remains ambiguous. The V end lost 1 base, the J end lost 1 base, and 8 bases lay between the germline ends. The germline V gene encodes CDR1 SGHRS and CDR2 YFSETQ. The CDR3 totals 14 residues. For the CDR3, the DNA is TGCGCCAGCAGCTTGTTCGACGGGAACACTGAAGCTTTCTTT. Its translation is CASSLFDGNTEAFF.

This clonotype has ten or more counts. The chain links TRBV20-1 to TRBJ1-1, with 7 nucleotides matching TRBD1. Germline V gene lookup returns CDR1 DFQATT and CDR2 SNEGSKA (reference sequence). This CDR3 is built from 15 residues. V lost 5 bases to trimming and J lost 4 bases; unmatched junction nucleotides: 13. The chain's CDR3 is CSARDRQRLGTEAFF. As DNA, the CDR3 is TGCAGTGCTCGGGACAGACAACGACTGGGCACTGAAGCTTTCTTT.

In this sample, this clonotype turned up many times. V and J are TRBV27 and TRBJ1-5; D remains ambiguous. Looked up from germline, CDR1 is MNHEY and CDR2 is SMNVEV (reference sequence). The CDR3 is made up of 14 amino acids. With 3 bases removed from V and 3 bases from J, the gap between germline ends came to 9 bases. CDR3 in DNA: TGTGCCAGCAGTTTCCGACGGGACAATCAGCCCCAGCATTTT. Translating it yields CASSFRRDNQPQHF.

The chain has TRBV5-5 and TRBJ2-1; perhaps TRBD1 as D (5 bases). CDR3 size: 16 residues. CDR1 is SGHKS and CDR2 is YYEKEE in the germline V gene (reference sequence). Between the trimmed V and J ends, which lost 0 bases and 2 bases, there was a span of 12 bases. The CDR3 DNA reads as TGTGCCAGCAGCTTGGAGGGGTTCAGCGCCTACAATGAGCAGTTCTTC. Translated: CASSLEGFSAYNEQFF.

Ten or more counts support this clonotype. The chain's CDR3 is CASSLEHLTDTQYF. The CDR3 DNA follows: TGTGCCAGCAGCTTGGAGCATCTCACAGATACGCAGTATTTT. V and J are TRBV5-5 and TRBJ2-3, with D uncertain. Germline V CDR1 and CDR2: SGHKS, YYEKEE (reference sequence). This CDR3 is 14 amino acids long. Trimming pared 0 bases from V and 2 bases from J, leaving 7 bases between.

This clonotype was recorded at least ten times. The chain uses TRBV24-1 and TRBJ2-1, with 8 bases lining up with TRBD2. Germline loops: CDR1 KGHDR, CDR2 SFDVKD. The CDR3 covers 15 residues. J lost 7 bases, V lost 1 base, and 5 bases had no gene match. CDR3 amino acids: CATSDLRGGRNEQFF. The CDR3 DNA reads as TGTGCCACCAGTGATTTACGGGGGGGCCGAAATGAGCAGTTCTTC.